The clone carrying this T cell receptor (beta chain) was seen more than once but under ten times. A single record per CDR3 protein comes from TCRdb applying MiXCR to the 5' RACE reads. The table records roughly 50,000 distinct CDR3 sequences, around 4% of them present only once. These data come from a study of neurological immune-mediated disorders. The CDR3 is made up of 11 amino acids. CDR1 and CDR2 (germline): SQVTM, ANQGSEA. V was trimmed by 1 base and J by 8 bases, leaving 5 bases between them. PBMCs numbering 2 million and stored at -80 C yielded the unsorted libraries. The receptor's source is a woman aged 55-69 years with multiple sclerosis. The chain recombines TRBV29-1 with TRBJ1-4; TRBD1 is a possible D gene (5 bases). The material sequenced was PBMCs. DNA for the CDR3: TGCAGCGTTGAAGGGGGGGAAAAACTGTTTTTT. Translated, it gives CSVEGGEKLFF.